These T cell receptor beta chains were read from a single sample in a study of somatic mutations in cytotoxic T cells in rheumatoid arthritis. The assay was immunoSEQ multiplex PCR, and TCRdb's table has in-frame clones only and misses some. The table lists about 2,100 clones, 85% of them singletons, with 35% to 50% in the top ten. Sequencing used CD8+ T cells sorted from blood. These receptors all come from a man between 60 and 75 years old with rheumatoid arthritis. The CDR3 runs from the conserved cysteine through the conserved F or W. The D gene is left open where the match is weak. The listing skips clone size in some rows; elsewhere it reads once, few, many or a size class.

D | size | J | V | CDR3 | DNA
TRBD1 | once | TRBJ2-7 | TRBV7-9 | CASSLGQGILSYEQYF | TGTGCCAGCAGCTTAGGACAGGGGATCCTCAGCTACGAGCAGTACTTC
. | . | TRBJ2-5 | TRBV4-3 | CASSQDSQETQYF | TGCGCCAGCAGCCAAGACAGCCAAGAGACCCAGTACTTC
. | once | TRBJ1-2 | TRBV4-1 | CASFTGGYGYTF | TGCGCCAGCTTCACTGGAGGGTATGGCTACACCTTC
TRBD1 | . | TRBJ2-3 | TRBV19 | CASSFQTGATQYF | TGTGCCAGTAGTTTCCAGACAGGGGCTACGCAGTATTTT
TRBD2 | once | TRBJ2-3 | TRBV11-3 | CASSLNKLAGASDTQYF | TGTGCCAGCAGCTTAAACAAATTAGCGGGGGCCTCAGATACGCAGTATTTT
TRBD1 | . | TRBJ2-7 | TRBV19 | CASSAGQAYEQYF | TGTGCCAGTAGTGCCGGACAGGCCTACGAGCAGTACTTC
TRBD1 | . | TRBJ2-7 | TRBV7-9 | CASSSGFSGTGAYEQYF | TGTGCCAGCAGCTCTGGTTTCTCCGGGACAGGGGCCTACGAGCAGTACTTC
TRBD1 | . | TRBJ1-2 | TRBV27 | CASSGQGLRNYGYTF | TGTGCCAGCAGTGGACAGGGGCTAAGGAACTATGGCTACACCTTC
. | once | TRBJ1-1 | TRBV2 | CATPIHTEAFF | TGTGCCACCCCAATCCACACTGAAGCTTTCTTT
TRBD2 | . | TRBJ2-3 | TRBV13 | CASSLAGGPDTQYF | TGTGCCAGCAGCTTAGCGGGGGGGCCAGATACGCAGTATTTT
. | . | TRBJ2-7 | TRBV20-1 | CSALRTEQYF | TGCAGTGCTCTTCGGACAGAGCAGTACTTC
. | . | TRBJ2-1 | TRBV19 | CASTPGWGDSYNEQFF | TGTGCCAGTACCCCTGGATGGGGGGACTCCTACAATGAGCAGTTCTTC
. | . | TRBJ1-3 | TRBV4-1 | CASSQEPPGTGNTIYF | TGCGCCAGCAGCCAAGAACCACCAGGGACTGGAAACACCATATATTTT
TRBD2 | few | TRBJ2-4 | TRBV4-1 | CASSQVQAGAKNIQYF | TGCGCCAGCAGCCAAGTACAAGCGGGGGCCAAAAACATTCAGTACTTC
TRBD1 | . | TRBJ1-2 | TRBV9 | CASSASRDRGYGYTF | TGTGCCAGCAGCGCGTCTCGGGACAGGGGTTATGGCTACACCTTC
TRBD2 | . | TRBJ2-1 | TRBV11-3 | CASSSLTSGGVFEQFF | TGTGCCAGCAGCTCCTTGACTAGCGGGGGGGTTTTTGAGCAGTTCTTC
. | . | TRBJ2-7 | TRBV9 | CASSAGISRGNEQYF | TGTGCCAGCAGCGCCGGGATATCGAGGGGGAACGAGCAGTACTTC
. | . | TRBJ2-3 | TRBV5-1 | CASSLNGGAGDTQYF | TGCGCCAGCAGCTTGAATGGGGGGGCCGGAGATACGCAGTATTTT
. | . | TRBJ1-6 | TRBV27 | CASSFLQVNSPLHF | TGTGCCAGCAGTTTCTTACAGGTTAATTCACCCCTCCACTTT
TRBD1 | . | TRBJ1-2 | TRBV19 | CASTLFSRDRGVYGYTF | TGTGCCAGTACCCTTTTTTCCCGGGACAGGGGCGTCTATGGCTACACCTTC
TRBD1 | . | TRBJ1-2 | TRBV4-1 | CASSQLTGGTFDGYTF | TGCGCCAGCAGCCAATTGACAGGGGGCACGTTCGATGGCTACACCTTC
. | few | TRBJ2-1 | TRBV28 | CASIESGSNNEQFF | TGTGCCAGCATCGAATCCGGGTCCAACAATGAGCAGTTCTTC
. | few | TRBJ1-1 | TRBV7-9 | CASSPRDRTEAFF | TGTGCCAGCAGCCCCCGCGACAGGACTGAAGCTTTCTTT
. | . | TRBJ2-5 | TRBV2 | CASSGHDQYF | TGTGCCAGCAGTGGGCACGATCAGTACTTC
. | . | TRBJ2-2 | TRBV4-1 | CASSPGSNTGELFF | TGCGCCAGCAGCCCGGGATCGAACACCGGGGAGCTGTTTTTT
. | once | TRBJ1-2 | TRBV11-2 | CASSFMEYGYTF | TGTGCCAGCAGCTTTATGGAGTATGGCTACACCTTC
TRBD1 | few | TRBJ1-1 | TRBV2 | CASSDAGGAFF | TGTGCCAGCAGTGACGCAGGGGGAGCTTTCTTT
TRBD2 | few | TRBJ2-7 | TRBV2 | CASTGLAGYEQYF | TGTGCCAGCACAGGACTAGCGGGATACGAGCAGTACTTC
. | . | TRBJ2-2 | TRBV5-6 | CASSWHGDTGELFF | TGTGCCAGCAGCTGGCACGGGGACACCGGGGAGCTGTTTTTT
TRBD1 | . | TRBJ1-1 | TRBV7-8 | CASSWDSLNTEAFF | TGTGCCAGCAGCTGGGACAGCCTGAACACTGAAGCTTTCTTT
TRBD1 | . | TRBJ2-1 | TRBV5-1 | CASSLATGWGNEQFF | TGCGCCAGCAGCTTGGCGACAGGGTGGGGCAATGAGCAGTTCTTC
. | . | TRBJ1-6 | TRBV18 | CASSPSTAYNSPLHF | TGTGCCAGCTCACCTTCAACTGCTTATAATTCACCCCTCCACTTT
. | . | TRBJ2-1 | TRBV7-9 | CASSLGRVNEQFF | TGTGCCAGCAGCTTAGGGCGGGTCAATGAGCAGTTCTTC
TRBD1 | . | TRBJ2-7 | TRBV11-2 | CASTFGQGAYEQYF | TGTGCCAGCACCTTCGGACAGGGGGCCTACGAGCAGTACTTC
TRBD1 | . | TRBJ1-6 | TRBV18 | CASSPTGSSSYNSPLHF | TGTGCCAGCTCGCCGACAGGGAGTAGCTCCTATAATTCACCCCTCCACTTT
TRBD1 | . | TRBJ1-5 | TRBV27 | CASSALTGGNQPQHF | TGTGCCAGCAGCGCCCTGACAGGGGGCAATCAGCCCCAGCATTTT
. | . | TRBJ2-3 | TRBV21-1 | CASSKGGPGPSTTQYF | TGTGCCAGCAGCAAAGGGGGGCCGGGCCCCTCCACAACGCAGTATTTT
. | . | TRBJ2-3 | TRBV2 | CASSVATDTQYF | TGTGCCAGCAGTGTCGCGACAGATACGCAGTATTTT
. | . | TRBJ1-1 | TRBV18 | CASSPTTGLNTEAFF | TGTGCCAGCTCACCCACGACAGGACTGAACACTGAAGCTTTCTTT
TRBD2 | . | TRBJ2-7 | TRBV5-6 | CASSHWGGSYEQYF | TGTGCCAGCAGCCACTGGGGGGGCTCCTACGAGCAGTACTTC